This record concerns one T cell receptor (beta chain) sequence. This specimen includes other DNA sequences encoding the same CDR3. The source of the sample is a study of shared clonotypes between healthy human individuals. CD8 cells regarded as naive lacked CD45RO, were positively chosen for CCR7, and omitted terminally differentiated effector memory CD45RA+ cells. The ends lost 5 bases at V and 7 bases at J; junction bases unmatched: 6. This CDR3 has 14 amino acids. Germline V gives CDR1 SGHTA, CDR2 FQGNSA. How the authors handled the data: ImmunoSEQ output lacked quality scores and full-length reads, limiting matched filtering. Repertoires were generated with immunoSEQ multiplex PCR, while TCRdb's copy carries only in-frame clones and drops some. Clonal size and the V and J genes are those of that table, whereas D and trimming came from the DNA. The table has about 2,100,000 clones, 93% seen once; the top ten hold 1.7%.

This TCR came from a man between 18 and 35 years old in good health. Some clones in this sample may be carry-over from other donors' samples. The chain is built from TRBV7-2 and TRBJ2-7, with 12 bases aligning to TRBD2. The sequenced sample consisted of naive CD8+ T cells from PBMCs. The CDR3 DNA reads as TGTGCCAGCAGCCTTCTAGCGGGAGGGGGAGAGCAGTACTTC. As protein: CASSLLAGGGEQYF.